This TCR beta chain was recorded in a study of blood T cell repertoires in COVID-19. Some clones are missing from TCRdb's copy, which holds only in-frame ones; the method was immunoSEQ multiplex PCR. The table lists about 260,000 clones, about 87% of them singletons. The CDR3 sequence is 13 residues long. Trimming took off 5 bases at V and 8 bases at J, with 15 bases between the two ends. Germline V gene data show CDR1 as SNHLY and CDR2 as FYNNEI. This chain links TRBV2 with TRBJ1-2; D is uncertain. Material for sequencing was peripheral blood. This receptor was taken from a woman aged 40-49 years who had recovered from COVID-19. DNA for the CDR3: TGTGCCAGCAGTCGTTCCCTTCTCAGGGGCTACACCTTC. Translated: CASSRSLLRGYTF.